A single sample is the source of the 14 T cell receptor beta chains below, sequenced in a study of shared clonotypes between healthy human individuals (TCRdb year 2020). Library method: the immunoSEQ multiplex PCR assay. This is the immuneACCESS table as TCRdb keeps it, with only in-frame sequences that have V and J called. A part of the clones is gone; compared with another copy, unresolved V genes explain less than half, and the rest is unexplained. The sample table holds 2 million to 3 million clones, of which over 85% were seen once. The ten most abundant clones make up approximately 0.36% of the sample. The specimen sequenced was naive CD4+ T cells from PBMCs. The sample's cell subset or site label, decoded: CD45RA+ positively selected. Receptors originate from a man aged 18 to 29 in good health. Some clones in this sample may be carry-over from other donors' samples.

The rearrangement uses TRBV13 and TRBJ1-6, with D unresolved. Germline V lookup: CDR1 PRHDT, CDR2 FYEKMQ (reference sequence). Trimming removed 0 bases from V and 9 bases from J, with 9 bases in between. This CDR3 is 14 amino acids long. This CDR3 is CASSLGGRASPLHF. Written as DNA, the CDR3 is TGTGCCAGCAGCTTAGGCGGAAGAGCTTCACCCCTCCACTTT.

V and J are TRBV20-1 and TRBJ1-2; no firm D call. This CDR3 region has 11 residues. Trimming removed 4 bases at V and 8 bases at J, with 11 bases between. CDR1 and CDR2 from the germline V gene are DFQATT and SNEGSKA (reference sequence). Here the CDR3 DNA reads TGCAGTGCTAAGGTTGTCGACGGCTACACCTTC. Encoded protein: CSAKVVDGYTF.

The CDR3 region is CASSPDRLLAFF. The DNA of the CDR3 is TGTGCCAGCAGCCCGGACAGGCTGTTAGCTTTCTTT. The rearrangement joins TRBV21-1 to TRBJ1-1; no DNA check was done on the table's D call, TRBD1. TRBV21-1 is classified as a pseudogene. This CDR3 region has 12 residues.

Remarks on this clone: Within the sample, other DNA sequences also encode this same CDR3. The chain combines TRBV5-1 with TRBJ1-4, with a tentative D call TRBD1 (5 bases). The ends were cut back, 0 bases at V and 3 bases at J, with 9 bases in the middle. The CDR3 has 15 amino acids. Germline CDR1 and CDR2: SGHRS and YFSETQ. The CDR3 bases are TGCGCCAGCAGCTTGGGGGGGAGTCCTAATGAAAAACTGTTTTTT. This codes for CASSLGGSPNEKLFF.

The chain couples TRBV30 to TRBJ2-2; no clear D gene. Germline lookup yields CDR1 GTSNPN and CDR2 SVGIG (reference sequence). The CDR3 runs 12 residues. Trimming took off 1 base at V and 8 bases at J, with 8 bases between the two ends. The CDR3 protein is CAWSGGHGELFF. CDR3 nucleotides: TGTGCCTGGAGTGGAGGTCATGGGGAGCTGTTTTTT.

The gene calls are TRBV28 and TRBJ2-2; 14 bases are shared with TRBD2. With V trimmed by 2 bases and J by 5 bases, 7 bases remained unmatched. CDR3 length: 18 amino acids. Germline V lookup: CDR1 MDHEN, CDR2 SYDVKM. The CDR3 nucleotides read TGTGCCAGCAGTTTAGAGACTAGCGGGAGGGCCGAAACCGGGGAGCTGTTTTTT. This codes for CASSLETSGRAETGELFF.

The chain joins TRBV11-3 to TRBJ2-5, with D perhaps matching TRBD2 (6 bases). Germline V gives CDR1 SGHNT, CDR2 YENEEA. Deletions cut 4 bases from V and 8 bases from J, with 14 bases between. This CDR3 spans 13 amino acids. The CDR3 reads CASSYRVGTTQYF. CDR3 bases: TGTGCCAGCAGCTATCGAGTGGGGACTACCCAGTACTTC.

V and J are TRBV25-1 and TRBJ2-3; TRBD1 matches at 8 bases. The CDR3 runs 14 residues. Germline assignment: CDR1 MGHDK and CDR2 SYGVNS. Trimming removed 2 bases from V and 4 bases from J; junction bases left unmatched: 2. This CDR3 is CASSEDRGADTQYF. The CDR3 bases are TGTGCCAGCAGTGAAGACAGGGGAGCAGATACGCAGTATTTT. Filled out from reference TRBV25-1 and TRBJ2-3, the complete variable domain reads EADIYQTPRYLVIGTGKKITLECSQTMGHDKMYWYQQDPGMELHLIHYSYGVNSTEKGDLSSESTVSRIRTEHFPLTLESARPSHTSQYLCASSEDRGADTQYFGPGTRLTVL.

The chain joins TRBV30 to TRBJ2-1; a weak D match, TRBD2 (5 bases). Germline assignment: CDR1 GTSNPN and CDR2 SVGIG (reference sequence). V was clipped by 0 bases and J by 4 bases, with 10 bases between them. The CDR3 consists of 14 residues. CDR3 bases: TGTGCCTGGAGTGTGGTTCAGCGGTACAATGAGCAGTTCTTC. Translating it yields CAWSVVQRYNEQFF.

The CDR3 nucleotides are TGTGCCAGCAGTTACCGTCAGGGGGAAAAACTGTTTTTT. Its protein product is CASSYRQGEKLFF. The chain combines TRBV27 with TRBJ1-4; perhaps TRBD1 as D (6 bases). The CDR3 consists of 13 residues. V lost 4 bases and J 8 bases, leaving 11 bases between the germline ends. CDR1 is MNHEY and CDR2 is SMNVEV in the germline V gene (reference sequence).

The rearrangement links TRBV27 to TRBJ2-2, with TRBD2 identical over 10 bases. J was trimmed by 2 bases and V by 3 bases; bases with no gene match: 15. CDR1 is MNHEY and CDR2 is SMNVEV in the germline V gene (reference sequence). This CDR3 contains 20 residues. DNA of the CDR3: TGTGCCAGCAGTTTCAGGTCCTCTAGCGGGAGTCTAGGAAACACCGGGGAGCTGTTTTTT. It yields the protein CASSFRSSSGSLGNTGELFF.

This clone was seen a few times. The chain carries TRBV6-1 and TRBJ1-2; perhaps TRBD1 as D (5 bases). The CDR3 length is 12 residues. CDR1 MNHNS and CDR2 SASEGT come from the germline V gene. Trimming pared 8 bases from V and 6 bases from J, leaving 13 bases between. In DNA, the CDR3 is TGTGCCAGCTCCCTGGGGGGAGATGGCTACACCTTC. This sequence encodes CASSLGGDGYTF.

This clone was seen only once. The chain has TRBV27 and TRBJ2-5; the D gene could be TRBD1 or TRBD2 (5 bases each). The CDR3 loop spans 14 amino acids. CDR1 and CDR2 from the germline V gene are MNHEY and SMNVEV (reference sequence). Trimming took 3 bases from V and 7 from J, leaving 15 bases between them. CDR3: CASSFEQGRGTQYF. The DNA for the CDR3 is TGTGCCAGCAGTTTTGAGCAGGGCCGGGGGACCCAGTACTTC.

The DNA of the CDR3 is TGTGCCAGCAGTTTATGGGCAGGGTATCAAGAGACCCAGTACTTC. It specifies CASSLWAGYQETQYF. The chain is built from TRBV28 and TRBJ2-5, with D perhaps matching TRBD1 (5 bases). The CDR3 contains 15 residues. Germline CDR1 and CDR2: MDHEN and SYDVKM. The germline V and J ends were trimmed by 0 bases and 2 bases, with 10 bases remaining between them.